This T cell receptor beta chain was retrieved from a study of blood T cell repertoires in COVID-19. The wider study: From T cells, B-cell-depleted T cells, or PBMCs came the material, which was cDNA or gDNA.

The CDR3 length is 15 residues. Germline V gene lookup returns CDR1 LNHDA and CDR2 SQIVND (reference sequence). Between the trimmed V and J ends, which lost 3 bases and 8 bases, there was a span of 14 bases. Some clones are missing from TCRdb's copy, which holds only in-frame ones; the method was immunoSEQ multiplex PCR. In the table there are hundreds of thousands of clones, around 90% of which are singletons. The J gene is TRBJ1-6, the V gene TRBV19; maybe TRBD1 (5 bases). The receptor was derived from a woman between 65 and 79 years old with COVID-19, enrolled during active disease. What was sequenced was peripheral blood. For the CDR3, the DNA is TGTGCCAGTAGTATTCCAGGGTTGACGGATTCACCCCTCCACTTT. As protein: CASSIPGLTDSPLHF.